One sample yielded the 14 T cell receptor beta chains listed below, sequenced in a study of early T cells in non-severe SARS-CoV-2 infection. Via MiXCR, TCRdb re-called the 5' RACE reads, giving one row per CDR3 protein. This table holds roughly 51,000 distinct CDR3 sequences, roughly 7.1% found once. The sample was whole blood, taken at baseline. The receptors derive from an adult who was a healthcare worker with PCR-confirmed SARS-CoV-2 infection or an uninfected control (not recorded which).

This clonotype has a handful of counts. V is TRBV12-3 or TRBV12-4 and J is TRBJ2-5; D is tentatively TRBD1 or TRBD2 (6 bases each). The V end was cut by 6 bases, the J end by 2 bases, with 10 bases between. This CDR3 region has 13 residues. CDR3 loop: CASRLGGQETQYF. The CDR3, as DNA: TGTGCCAGCAGGCTAGGGGGGCAAGAGACCCAGTACTTC.

This clonotype has more than one count but fewer than ten. The chain recombines TRBV7-2 with TRBJ1-4; D unclear. CDR1 SGHTA and CDR2 FQGNSA come from the germline V gene. Trimming took off 4 bases at V and 5 bases at J, with 11 bases between the two ends. This CDR3 has 14 residues. The DNA of the CDR3 is TGTGCCAGCAGCTCCGGTCCCATAAATGAAAAACTGTTTTTT. Translation: CASSSGPINEKLFF.

This chain uses TRBV30 with TRBJ1-5, with a possible D match to TRBD1 (5 bases). This CDR3 spans 13 amino acids. Trimming cost V 0 bases and J 7 bases, with 10 bases left between them. Germline CDR1 GTSNPN, CDR2 SVGIG (reference sequence). CDR3 bases: TGTGCCTGGAGTGTAGACCGGGACCAGCCCCAGCATTTT. This sequence encodes CAWSVDRDQPQHF.

This clonotype was found a few times. V gene TRBV4-1 combines with J gene TRBJ2-7, with a tentative D call TRBD1 (6 bases). The germline CDR1 and CDR2 sequences are MGHRA and YSYEKL. V was clipped by 0 bases and J by 3 bases, with 12 bases between them. The CDR3 covers 15 residues. CDR3 amino acids: CASSQEGAGNYEQYF. The CDR3 DNA reads TGCGCCAGCAGCCAAGAGGGGGCAGGAAACTACGAGCAGTACTTC.

This clonotype was found many times. J is TRBJ2-1 and V is TRBV24-1; TRBD1 agrees at 8 bases. V shed 10 bases and J 4 bases; nucleotides not matched to a gene: 8. Germline V gene lookup returns CDR1 KGHDR and CDR2 SFDVKD. There are 14 residues in the CDR3. The CDR3 DNA is TGTGCCACTTCCTGGACAGGGAAGTACAATGAGCAGTTCTTC. Residues: CATSWTGKYNEQFF.

Many counts were recorded for this clonotype. The chain joins TRBV6-1 to TRBJ2-6, with D unresolved. Germline CDR1 reads MNHNS; CDR2 reads SASEGT. The CDR3 extends over 15 amino acids. V lost 6 bases, J lost 0 bases, and 9 bases lay in between. Written as DNA, the CDR3 is TGTGCCAGCAGGGCTCTCGCCTCTGGGGCCAACGTCCTGACTTTC. Translating gives CASRALASGANVLTF.

The chain combines TRBV7-2 with TRBJ2-1; no clear D gene. In germline, CDR1 is SGHTA, CDR2 FQGNSA. V lost 5 bases, J lost 9 bases, and 11 bases lay in between. There are 12 residues in the CDR3. CDR3: CASSKTPGEQFF. The DNA of the CDR3 is TGTGCCAGCAGCAAAACCCCGGGTGAGCAGTTCTTC.

This clonotype was counted ten times or more. CDR3 region: CASSLRTSGSWGETQYF. CDR3 bases: TGTGCCAGCAGTCTCCGGACTAGCGGATCGTGGGGGGAGACCCAGTACTTC. The rearrangement links TRBV28 to TRBJ2-5; 10 positions match TRBD2. The germline V gene encodes CDR1 MDHEN and CDR2 SYDVKM. V trimming: 5 bases; J trimming: 5 bases; junction bases outside the gene matches: 14. CDR3 size: 17 residues. Drawing the rest from reference TRBV28 and TRBJ2-5, the complete variable domain is DVKVTQSSRYLVKRTGEKVFLECVQDMDHENMFWYRQDPGLGLRLIYFSYDVKMKEKGDIPEGYSVSREKKERFSLILESASTNQTSMYLCASSLRTSGSWGETQYFGPGTRLLVL.

This clonotype was counted at least ten times. The V gene is TRBV11-2, the J gene TRBJ1-1; D is perhaps TRBD1 (5 bases). This CDR3 has 13 amino acids. Trimming removed 5 bases at V and 1 base at J, with 8 bases between. Germline values: CDR1 SGHAT, CDR2 FQNNGV. CDR3 in amino acids: CASSPQENTEAFF. The CDR3 DNA reads TGTGCCAGCAGCCCACAGGAGAACACTGAAGCTTTCTTT.

This clonotype has at least ten counts. V is TRBV6-1 and J is TRBJ2-2; D possibly corresponds to TRBD1 (6 bases). This CDR3 region has 15 residues. CDR1 is MNHNS, CDR2 SASEGT, per germline. V was shortened by 6 bases and J by 0 bases, with 11 bases between the two germline ends. CDR3 sequence (DNA): TGTGCCAGCAGGGAACAGGGTACGAACACCGGGGAGCTGTTTTTT. It specifies CASREQGTNTGELFF.

The gene calls are TRBV6-5 and TRBJ2-3, with TRBD1 matching 10 bases. Trimming at V came to 2 bases and at J to 5 bases, leaving 7 bases not matched to a gene. This CDR3 contains 16 residues. Germline CDR1 MNHEY, CDR2 SVGAGI. Here the CDR3 reads CASSYLRGQGQDTQYF. The CDR3 DNA follows: TGTGCCAGCAGTTACCTTCGGGGACAGGGGCAAGATACGCAGTATTTT.

A few counts support this clonotype. The rearrangement joins TRBV28 to TRBJ2-7, with no clear D. Germline CDR1 MDHEN, CDR2 SYDVKM. Trimming pared 6 bases from V and 3 bases from J, leaving 6 bases between. The CDR3 consists of 11 residues. The CDR3 spells CASSIGYEQYF. For the CDR3, the DNA is TGTGCCAGCAGCATAGGCTACGAGCAGTACTTC.

The table lists this clonotype with a few counts. This chain links TRBV20-1 with TRBJ2-5; 11 bases align to TRBD2. The CDR3 sequence is 15 residues long. The trim removed 6 bases at V and 4 bases at J, leaving 10 bases unmatched. Germline CDR1 and CDR2: DFQATT and SNEGSKA (reference sequence). The CDR3 here is CSAMIAGGVRETQYF. The CDR3 DNA sequence: TGCAGTGCCATGATAGCGGGAGGGGTTCGAGAGACCCAGTACTTC.

This clonotype was seen at least ten times. V usage is TRBV12-3 or TRBV12-4 and J usage is TRBJ1-5; 8 positions match TRBD1. Losses at the gene ends were 5 bases for V and 6 bases for J; bases not matched to a gene: 9. This CDR3 contains 15 residues. The CDR3 coding sequence is TGTGCCAGCAGTGAGGACAGGGTCGGGAGTCAGCCCCAGCATTTT. Amino acids: CASSEDRVGSQPQHF.